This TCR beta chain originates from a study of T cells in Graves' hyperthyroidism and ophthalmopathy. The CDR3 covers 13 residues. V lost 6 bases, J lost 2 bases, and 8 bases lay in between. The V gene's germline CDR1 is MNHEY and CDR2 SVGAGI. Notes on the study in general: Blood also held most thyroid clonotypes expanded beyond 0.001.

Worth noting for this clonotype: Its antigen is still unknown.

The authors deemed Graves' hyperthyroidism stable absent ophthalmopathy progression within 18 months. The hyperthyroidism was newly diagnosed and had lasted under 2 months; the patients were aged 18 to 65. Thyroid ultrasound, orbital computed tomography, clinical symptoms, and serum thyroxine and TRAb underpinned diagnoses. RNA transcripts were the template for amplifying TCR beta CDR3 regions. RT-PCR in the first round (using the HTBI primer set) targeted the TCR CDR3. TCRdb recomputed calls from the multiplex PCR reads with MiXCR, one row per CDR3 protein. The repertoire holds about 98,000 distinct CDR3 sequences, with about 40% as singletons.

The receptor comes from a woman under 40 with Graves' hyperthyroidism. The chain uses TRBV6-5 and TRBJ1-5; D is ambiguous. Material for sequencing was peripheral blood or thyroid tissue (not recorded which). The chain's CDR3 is CASRDIRNQPQHF. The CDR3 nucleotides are TGTGCCAGCAGGGATATTCGCAATCAGCCCCAGCATTTT.